The rows below give T cell receptor beta chains drawn from one sample of a study of cytomegalovirus exposure and HLA in healthy donors. The assay was immunoSEQ multiplex PCR, and TCRdb's table has in-frame clones only and misses some. This sample has 180,000 or so clones, with about four fifths found just once. Input material: PBMCs. These receptors were obtained from a male donor in good health and CMV-seronegative. Each CDR3 is given with its conserved first and last residue. D genes are given only for firm matches. A clone size is listed for some rows: how often the clone was seen (once, few, many), or a class if it is expanded.

TRBV7-3	few	TRBD1	TRBJ1-2	CASSLRGRDSTNYGYTF	TGTGCCAGCAGCTTACGAGGACGGGACAGCACTAACTATGGCTACACCTTC
TRBV27	few	TRBD2	TRBJ2-7	CASGEVAGNYEQYF	TGTGCCAGCGGGGAGGTAGCGGGGAACTACGAGCAGTACTTC
TRBV5-1	once	TRBD1	TRBJ2-3	CASSPGGVGTDTQYF	TGCGCCAGCAGCCCAGGGGGAGTTGGCACAGATACGCAGTATTTT
TRBV19	.	TRBD1	TRBJ1-2	CASSVDRGRYGYTF	TGTGCCAGTAGTGTTGACAGGGGAAGGTATGGCTACACCTTC
TRBV28	few	.	TRBJ1-5	CASSLWAGMGNQPQHF	TGTGCCAGCAGTTTATGGGCAGGGATGGGAAATCAGCCCCAGCATTTT
TRBV19	.	TRBD1	TRBJ2-3	CASSTPGQGKDTQYF	TGTGCCAGTAGTACCCCGGGACAGGGGAAAGATACGCAGTATTTT
TRBV6-4	.	TRBD2	TRBJ2-1	CATRGSGGTWNEQFF	TGTGCCACCAGAGGGAGCGGGGGGACATGGAATGAGCAGTTCTTC
TRBV6-1	.	.	TRBJ2-7	CASRQGSSLEYF	TGTGCCAGCCGGCAGGGGAGTTCGTTGGAGTACTTC
TRBV5-4	few	TRBD2	TRBJ2-3	CASSLAGTSGNTDTQYF	TGTGCCAGCAGCTTGGCCGGGACTAGCGGGAACACAGATACGCAGTATTTT
TRBV5-4	.	.	TRBJ2-3	CASSLGGRPSTDTQYF	TGTGCCAGCAGCTTGGGCGGAAGACCTAGCACAGATACGCAGTATTTT
TRBV9	.	TRBD2	TRBJ2-3	CASSVGTSGSTDTQYF	TGTGCCAGCAGCGTAGGGACTAGCGGAAGCACAGATACGCAGTATTTT
TRBV23-1	.	.	TRBJ2-7	CASSLVWFLDYEQYF	TGCGCCAGCAGTCTCGTGTGGTTCCTAGATTACGAGCAGTACTTC
TRBV11-2	.	TRBD2	TRBJ2-7	CASSSNQLALSEQYF	TGTGCCAGCAGCTCAAACCAACTAGCGCTGAGCGAGCAGTACTTC
TRBV14	.	.	TRBJ2-2	CASSQVSVGELFF	TGTGCCAGCAGCCAAGTTTCAGTCGGGGAGCTGTTTTTT
TRBV6-6	.	TRBD1	TRBJ1-2	CASSYGGTESNYGYTF	TGTGCCAGCAGTTATGGGGGGACAGAAAGTAACTATGGCTACACCTTC
TRBV7-8	.	TRBD1	TRBJ1-6	CASGVQGSTNSPLHF	TGTGCCAGCGGGGTACAGGGGAGCACAAATTCACCCCTCCACTTT
TRBV29-1	.	.	TRBJ1-1	CSVAGVLNTEAFF	TGCAGCGTGGCAGGGGTATTGAACACTGAAGCTTTCTTT
TRBV6-6	.	TRBD2	TRBJ2-1	CASNLAGRYNEQFF	TGTGCCAGCAACCTAGCGGGACGGTACAATGAGCAGTTCTTC
TRBV11-2	.	.	TRBJ1-5	CASSLGRGFQPQHF	TGTGCCAGCAGCTTGGGACGGGGGTTCCAGCCCCAGCATTTT
TRBV7-9	.	.	TRBJ1-3	CASSVADRPSGNTIYF	TGTGCCAGCAGCGTGGCCGACAGACCCTCTGGAAACACCATATATTTT
TRBV30	.	.	TRBJ1-4	CAWSLQLSTNEKLFF	TGTGCCTGGAGCTTACAGCTCTCAACTAATGAAAAACTGTTTTTT
TRBV18	few	.	TRBJ1-2	CASSLMRAAGNYGYTF	TGTGCCAGCTCACTAATGCGAGCGGCCGGGAACTATGGCTACACCTTC
TRBV7-2	.	TRBD2	TRBJ2-1	CASSWGTSPFF	TGTGCCAGCAGTTGGGGGACTAGCCCCTTCTTC
TRBV4-1	.	TRBD1	TRBJ1-3	CASSQDHRGLVAGNTIYF	TGCGCCAGCAGCCAAGATCACAGGGGGCTTGTAGCTGGAAACACCATATATTTT
TRBV2	.	TRBD2	TRBJ2-1	CASHREGSSYNEQFF	TGTGCCAGCCACCGGGAGGGGAGCTCCTACAATGAGCAGTTCTTC
TRBV25-1	once	.	TRBJ2-2	CASVRGGELFF	TGTGCCAGTGTAAGAGGCGGGGAGCTGTTTTTT
TRBV14	.	.	TRBJ1-3	CASSQDLGGNTIYF	TGTGCCAGCAGCCAAGATCTCGGTGGAAACACCATATATTTT
TRBV19	.	TRBD1	TRBJ1-1	CASSMPDRQNTEAFF	TGTGCCAGTAGTATGCCGGACAGGCAGAACACTGAAGCTTTCTTT
TRBV6-1	few	TRBD1	TRBJ1-3	CASSQTGSGNTIYF	TGTGCCAGCAGTCAGACAGGGAGTGGAAACACCATATATTTT
TRBV19	.	.	TRBJ2-7	CASSMVGAGSYEQYF	TGTGCCAGTAGTATGGTGGGGGCCGGTTCCTACGAGCAGTACTTC
TRBV5-4	.	.	TRBJ2-5	CASSLTSGEETQYF	TGTGCCAGCAGCTTGACCTCCGGGGAGGAGACCCAGTACTTC
TRBV7-2	.	TRBD2	TRBJ2-7	CASSSSGGTQISTYEQYF	TGTGCCAGCAGCTCTAGCGGGGGCACCCAAATTTCAACCTACGAGCAGTACTTC
TRBV29-1	.	.	TRBJ1-2	CSVERGAGRGYTF	TGCAGCGTTGAACGGGGGGCAGGGCGTGGCTACACCTTC
TRBV6-5	.	.	TRBJ2-7	CASSYFSGSQNYEQYF	TGTGCCAGCAGTTACTTCTCCGGGAGCCAAAACTACGAGCAGTACTTC
TRBV5-6	.	TRBD1	TRBJ1-4	CASSLGYQGQLNEKLFF	TGTGCCAGCAGCTTGGGTTATCAGGGACAGCTTAATGAAAAACTGTTTTTT